The present T cell receptor beta chain was sequenced within a study of T-cell memory formation after mild COVID-19. For the study at large: Among the donors, TCR clusters were largely specific to each donor.

Study observations and caveats: Nothing confirmed that second-wave clones peaking on day 37 were specific for SARS-CoV-2.

The CDR3 contains 14 residues. Germline loops: CDR1 SGHRS, CDR2 YFSETQ. Trimming took off 3 bases at V and 5 bases at J, with 12 bases between the two ends. As for this clonotype: Its specificity is unknown.

It was 5'RACE with constant-segment primers that produced the TCR alpha and TCR beta cDNA libraries, which carried sample barcodes and UMIs. TCRdb ran MiXCR on the 5' RACE reads and lists one entry per CDR3 protein. The data contain 550,000 to 700,000 distinct CDR3 sequences, roughly 17% of them singletons. This sequence originates from an adult woman who had mild COVID-19 (a few samples of this study predate the infection). Cell type and time point are not known. Sequencing used PBMCs or a T cell subset sorted from them (not recorded which). The V and J genes are TRBV5-1 and TRBJ2-1; D is perhaps TRBD1 or TRBD2 (5 bases each). The CDR3: CASSSQGEDNEQFF. The DNA of the CDR3 is TGCGCCAGCAGCTCGCAGGGAGAAGACAATGAGCAGTTCTTC.